The source of this T cell receptor (beta chain) is a study of cytomegalovirus exposure and HLA in healthy donors. The study, taken as a whole, reports: Earlier results showed most TCR beta V segments being productive about 90% or about 30% of the time. For presence/absence analyses, sequencing depth was assumed to be roughly uniform across donors. There were some V segments, including TRBV6-2 and TRBV6-3, excluded as indistinguishable.

Details on this clone: Its antigen remains unknown. The junction departs from germline at one end; a sequencing error may be responsible.

Sampled while nominally healthy, donors likely had unrecorded immune exposures. Primers for the PCR totalled 60 Vbeta and 13 Jbeta. Only in-frame clones appear in the TCRdb table, and some are missing; sequencing was by immunoSEQ multiplex PCR. The table includes 100,000 to 150,000 clones, over 70% detected once. Germline-derived CDR1 and CDR2 are SGDLS and YYNGEE. The CDR3 is made up of 16 amino acids. Sequences were obtained from PBMCs. The J gene is TRBJ2-6, the V gene TRBV9, with D tentatively TRBD2 (7 bases). This TCR derives from a man aged 18-30 years in good health and CMV-seropositive. CDR3 amino acids: CASSEGGGRGANVPTF. The CDR3 DNA reads as TGTGCCAGCAGCGAGGGAGGGGGTCGTGGGGCCAACGTCCCGACTTTC. The variable domain in full, completed from reference TRBV9 and TRBJ2-6, reads DSGVTQTPKHLITATGQRVTLRCSPRSGDLSVYWYQQSLDQGLQFLIQYYNGEERAKGNILERFSAQQFPDLHSELNLSSLELGDSALYFCASSEGGGRGANVPTFGAGSRLTVL.